This T cell receptor beta chain comes out of a study of CD8 T cells in ankylosing spondylitis. TCRdb re-analysed the 5' RACE reads in MiXCR, keeping a single row per CDR3 protein. The sample records just under 350,000 distinct CDR3 sequences, over 12% being singletons. The germline V gene has CDR1 SGHRS and CDR2 YFSETQ. This CDR3 is built from 15 residues. The V and J ends lost 4 bases and 8 bases, in that order; junction bases with no gene match: 11. This clonotype showed up many times. The source is a male donor with ankylosing spondylitis or in good health (not recorded which). The source material was blood, either unsorted or a sorted T cell fraction (not recorded which). The rearrangement joins TRBV5-1 to TRBJ1-2; 10 bases agree with TRBD1. This CDR3 reads CASSPTTGGAEGYTF. In nucleotides, the CDR3 is TGCGCCAGCAGCCCTACGACAGGGGGCGCGGAGGGCTACACCTTC. The whole variable domain, filled in from reference TRBV5-1 and TRBJ1-2, reads KAGVTQTPRYLIKTRGQQVTLSCSPISGHRSVSWYQQTPGQGLQFLFEYFSETQRNKGNFPGRFSGRQFSNSRSEMNVSTLELGDSALYLCASSPTTGGAEGYTFGSGTRLTVV.